This T cell receptor beta chain is drawn from a study of T-cell memory formation after mild COVID-19. Study context: Clusters were largely donor specific.

5'RACE, which relied on constant-segment primers, yielded TCR alpha and TCR beta cDNA libraries carrying sample barcodes and UMIs. One entry per CDR3 protein results from TCRdb running MiXCR on the 5' RACE reads. The repertoire holds about 350,000 distinct CDR3 sequences, with 28% as singletons. This CDR3 has 15 amino acids. V was clipped by 0 bases and J by 4 bases; unmatched bases: 4. The germline V gene has CDR1 GTSNPN and CDR2 SVGIG (reference sequence). Study conclusions and caveats: Among CD4+ contracting clones, most were CM and EM, and CD8+ ones EMRA. Balance between CD4 and CD8 was seen in clones contracting day 15 to 85, and a CD4+ lean was seen in later expanders.

On this clonotype: Antigen specificity is unknown.

The sequenced sample was PBMCs or a T cell subset sorted from them (not recorded which). This receptor was obtained from an adult woman who had mild COVID-19 (a few samples of this study predate the infection). Cell type and time point are not known. The rearrangement uses TRBV30 and TRBJ1-1; 11 positions match TRBD1. CDR3 sequence (DNA): TGTGCCTGGAGTGTAAGGGGGACAGGGGGCACTGAAGCTTTCTTT. Translated: CAWSVRGTGGTEAFF. The complete variable domain, with remaining parts taken from reference TRBV30 and TRBJ1-1, reads SQTIHQWPATLVQPVGSPLSLECTVEGTSNPNLYWYRQAAGRGLQLLFYSVGIGQISSEVPQNLSASRPQDRQFILSSKKLLLSDSGFYLCAWSVRGTGGTEAFFGQGTRLTVV.